The 22 T cell receptor beta chains below all came from one sample that was sequenced in a study of shared clonotypes between healthy human individuals. The repertoire was sequenced with immunoSEQ multiplex PCR; TCRdb's copy has only in-frame clones and lacks some. The profile shows a few million clones, about 92% of them singletons. The sequenced sample consisted of naive CD4+ T cells from PBMCs. Subset of the sample: CD45RA+ positively selected. These receptors were taken from a man aged 18-30 years in good health. Some clones in this sample may be carry-over from other donors' samples.

The chain employs TRBV27 and TRBJ2-7; TRBD1 aligns across 7 bases. The CDR3 is 14 residues long. J lost 1 base, V lost 7 bases, and 7 bases had no gene match. Germline CDR1 MNHEY, CDR2 SMNVEV (reference sequence). CDR3 nucleotides: TGTGCCAGCATGAGGCGACAGGGTTCCTACGAGCAGTACTTC. Its protein is CASMRRQGSYEQYF.

The CDR3 DNA is TGCGCCAGCAGCCCCTACCCGGGAACGGGAGACCGGGTAGAGACCCAGTACTTC. Protein: CASSPYPGTGDRVETQYF. V usage is TRBV4-1 and J usage is TRBJ2-5, with TRBD2 as a possible D gene (6 bases). Trimming cost V 4 bases and J 4 bases, with 25 bases left between them. The CDR3 has 18 residues. Per germline, CDR1 MGHRA and CDR2 YSYEKL.

The rearrangement uses TRBV27 and TRBJ1-5; 10 nucleotides match TRBD1. CDR1 is MNHEY, CDR2 SMNVEV, per germline (reference sequence). CDR3 size: 17 residues. The V and J ends lost 5 bases and 4 bases, in that order; junction bases with no gene match: 11. CDR3 residues: CASSPQDRGTLNQPQHF. In nucleotides, the CDR3 is TGTGCCAGCAGTCCCCAGGACAGGGGGACTCTTAATCAGCCCCAGCATTTT.

The rearrangement joins TRBV18 to TRBJ1-1; D possibly corresponds to TRBD1 (6 bases). The ends were cut back, 4 bases at V and 1 base at J, with 13 bases in the middle. The CDR3 consists of 15 residues. Per germline, CDR1 KGHSH and CDR2 LQKENI. CDR3 nucleotides: TGTGCCAGCTCACGGAGTCAGGGACAGAACACTGAAGCTTTCTTT. This translates into CASSRSQGQNTEAFF.

Note on this clone: The sample carries other DNA sequences with the same CDR3. The V gene is TRBV6-5, the J gene TRBJ1-2; TRBD1 is a possible D gene (6 bases). The germline V and J ends were trimmed by 0 bases and 8 bases, with 10 bases remaining between them. Germline V gene sequence: CDR1 MNHEY, CDR2 SVGAGI. The CDR3 runs 13 residues. The CDR3 reads CASSYSTGGGYTF. CDR3 sequence (DNA): TGTGCCAGCAGTTACTCGACAGGTGGAGGCTACACCTTC.

A few counts support this clone. The genes are TRBV29-1 and TRBJ2-4, with D perhaps assigned TRBD1 or TRBD2 (5 bases each). Germline CDR1 is SQVTM and CDR2 is ANQGSEA. This CDR3 region has 13 residues. V was cut by 4 bases and J by 0 bases, with 7 bases left in between. CDR3 nucleotides: TGCAGCGTTGTGGGGGTAGCCAAAAACATTCAGTACTTC. Its translation is CSVVGVAKNIQYF. Full variable domain (missing parts from reference TRBV29-1 and TRBJ2-4): SAVISQKPSRDICQRGTSLTIQCQVDSQVTMMFWYRQQPGQSLTLIATANQGSEATYESGFVIDKFPISRPNLTFSTLTVSNMSPEDSSIYLCSVVGVAKNIQYFGAGTRLSVL.

V gene TRBV18 combines with J gene TRBJ1-5, with no clear D. V gave up 1 base and J gave up 5 bases, with 9 bases separating them. This CDR3 is 14 amino acids long. Germline CDR1 KGHSH, CDR2 LQKENI. The DNA for the CDR3 is TGTGCCAGCTCACCACGAGACCGGGATCAGCCCCAGCATTTT. It encodes CASSPRDRDQPQHF.

V and J are TRBV7-9 and TRBJ2-1; TRBD2 might be the D (6 bases). The V end lost 2 bases, the J end lost 0 bases, and 14 bases lay between the germline ends. Germline CDR1 SEHNR, CDR2 FQNEAQ (reference sequence). This CDR3 is 17 amino acids long. CDR3 sequence: CASSLREVPLSYNEQFF. CDR3 nucleotides: TGTGCCAGCAGCTTAAGGGAGGTCCCCCTCTCCTACAATGAGCAGTTCTTC.

The chain uses TRBV5-1 and TRBJ2-5; tentative D call: TRBD2 (5 bases). This CDR3 region has 15 residues. CDR1 is SGHRS, CDR2 YFSETQ, per germline. Trimming shortened V by 1 base and J by 5 bases, and 15 bases separated the two germline ends. The CDR3 nucleotides read TGCGCCAGCAGCTTGATAGCCTCGAGAGGGGAGACCCAGTACTTC. It specifies CASSLIASRGETQYF.

This chain uses TRBV5-1 with TRBJ2-7; TRBD1 matches at 9 bases. Germline CDR1 reads SGHRS; CDR2 reads YFSETQ. CDR3 length: 15 amino acids. The trim removed 1 base at V and 5 bases at J, leaving 7 bases unmatched. CDR3 in amino acids: CASSLKQGAAHEQYF. Written as DNA, the CDR3 is TGCGCCAGCAGCTTGAAACAGGGGGCCGCCCACGAGCAGTACTTC. The whole variable domain, remainder taken from reference TRBV5-1 and TRBJ2-7, is KAGVTQTPRYLIKTRGQQVTLSCSPISGHRSVSWYQQTPGQGLQFLFEYFSETQRNKGNFPGRFSGRQFSNSRSEMNVSTLELGDSALYLCASSLKQGAAHEQYFGPGTRLTVT.

The chain employs TRBV6-5 and TRBJ2-5; D uncertain. The ends were cut back, 6 bases at V and 5 bases at J, with 13 bases in the middle. The CDR3 has 13 residues. Germline V lookup: CDR1 MNHEY, CDR2 SVGAGI. The CDR3 here is CASRGSQGETQYF. As DNA, the CDR3 is TGTGCCAGCAGAGGGTCGCAAGGGGAGACCCAGTACTTC.

The CDR3 sequence: CASSYGLANTGELFF. The CDR3 nucleotides are TGCGCCAGCAGCTATGGCTTAGCGAACACCGGGGAGCTGTTTTTT. The J gene is TRBJ2-2, the V gene TRBV5-1; D unclear. Trimming stripped 3 bases from V and 0 bases from J, with 9 bases between. From germline, CDR1 is SGHRS and CDR2 YFSETQ. The length of the CDR3 is 15 residues.

This clone was counted a single time. V is TRBV4-1 and J is TRBJ2-1; TRBD2 is a possible D gene (6 bases). CDR1 is MGHRA, CDR2 YSYEKL, per germline. The CDR3 consists of 15 residues. The germline V and J ends were trimmed by 4 bases and 5 bases, with 15 bases remaining between them. The CDR3 DNA reads as TGCGCCAGCAGCCTGAGTTTAGCGGCCGACAATGAGCAGTTCTTC. Its translation: CASSLSLAADNEQFF.

In the case of this clone: Distinct nucleotide sequences in the sample also encode this CDR3. The V call is TRBV20-1, the J call TRBJ2-1; D is unresolved. V was shortened by 3 bases and J by 8 bases, with 8 bases between the two germline ends. Germline V gene sequence: CDR1 DFQATT, CDR2 SNEGSKA (reference sequence). The CDR3 extends over 11 amino acids. The CDR3 nucleotides are TGCAGTGCTAGCTCTCGCGATGAGCAGTTCTTC. This codes for CSASSRDEQFF.

In regard to this clone: The sample contains more than one DNA sequence encoding this CDR3. This chain connects TRBV7-9 to TRBJ2-5, with 7 positions matching TRBD1. CDR1 SEHNR and CDR2 FQNEAQ come from the germline V gene (reference sequence). The V segment lost 5 bases and the J segment 2 bases; nucleotides outside the gene matches: 5. The CDR3 loop spans 14 amino acids. DNA of the CDR3: TGTGCCAGCAGCCCGGACAGGAGACAAGAGACCCAGTACTTC. As protein: CASSPDRRQETQYF.

V and J are TRBV4-2 and TRBJ1-2; D uncertain. The CDR3 extends over 12 amino acids. V lost 6 bases and J lost 1, with 6 bases in between. CDR1 and CDR2 (germline): LGHNA, YNFKEQ. The CDR3 here is CASRKSNYGYTF. In nucleotides, the CDR3 is TGTGCCAGCAGGAAGAGTAACTATGGCTACACCTTC.

The J gene is TRBJ2-5, the V gene TRBV18; no reliable D call. V was pared by 3 bases and J by 2 bases, with 7 bases between. In germline, CDR1 is KGHSH, CDR2 LQKENI. This CDR3 spans 13 amino acids. The CDR3 nucleotides read TGTGCCAGCTCACCGATGGGGCAAGAGACCCAGTACTTC. This encodes CASSPMGQETQYF.

The chain employs TRBV4-3 and TRBJ2-2; D remains unclear. Trimming left V 4 bases short and J 1 base short, with 4 bases between. CDR1 is LGHNA and CDR2 is YSLEER in the germline V gene. There are 13 residues in the CDR3. The CDR3 loop is CASSLGNTGELFF. CDR3 nucleotides: TGCGCCAGCAGCCTAGGGAACACCGGGGAGCTGTTTTTT.

CDR3: CAWSPGGDEQFF. CDR3 DNA: TGTGCCTGGAGTCCTGGGGGGGATGAGCAGTTCTTC. This chain joins TRBV30 and TRBJ2-1; 7 nucleotides align to TRBD2. The CDR3 has 12 residues. V was clipped by 2 bases and J by 8 bases; unmatched bases: 3. Germline values: CDR1 GTSNPN, CDR2 SVGIG (reference sequence).

The chain carries TRBV28 and TRBJ1-5; 8 bases line up with TRBD1. Germline V gives CDR1 MDHEN, CDR2 SYDVKM. The V segment lost 4 bases and the J segment 0 bases; nucleotides outside the gene matches: 8. This CDR3 spans 17 amino acids. CDR3: CASSSLQGVYSNQPQHF. CDR3 bases: TGTGCCAGCAGTTCCCTACAGGGGGTGTATAGCAATCAGCCCCAGCATTTT.

The V and J genes are TRBV5-1 and TRBJ2-2, with a possible D match to TRBD2 (6 bases). This CDR3 has 16 amino acids. V was trimmed by 0 bases and J by 0 bases, leaving 9 bases between them. From germline, CDR1 is SGHRS and CDR2 YFSETQ. DNA for the CDR3: TGCGCCAGCAGCTTGGATGGACTATCGAACACCGGGGAGCTGTTTTTT. Encoded protein: CASSLDGLSNTGELFF.

V and J are TRBV25-1 and TRBJ2-1; 8 bases line up with TRBD1. Trimming at V came to 2 bases and at J to 7 bases, leaving 10 bases not matched to a gene. The CDR3 spans 16 residues. CDR1 is MGHDK and CDR2 is SYGVNS in the germline V gene. CDR3 in amino acids: CASSERTGSKRNEQFF. As DNA, the CDR3 is TGTGCCAGCAGTGAAAGGACAGGGTCCAAAAGGAATGAGCAGTTCTTC.